This T cell receptor beta chain emerged from a study of T cells in localized non-small cell lung cancer. Only in-frame clones appear in the TCRdb table, and some are missing; sequencing was by immunoSEQ multiplex PCR. The sample carries 90,000 to 95,000 clones, roughly 91% recorded once. Notes on the study in general: Sequencing covered just one tumor region, so heterogeneity cannot be ruled out. Adjacent lung tissue had a median around 57 of the top 100 clones found in the tumor.

Details on this clone: Its target is unknown.

The sample consisted of PBMCs, taken before any cancer treatment. The TCR originated in a woman aged 40-69 years with stage II squamous cell lung carcinoma.

This chain's CDR3 is CASSSGQGTGELFF. The CDR3 DNA sequence: TGTGCCAGCAGTTCAGGACAGGGTACCGGGGAGCTGTTTTTT. This sequence joins TRBV27 and TRBJ2-2; the match to TRBD1 covers 8 bases. The junction had 3 bases not matched to a gene; V was cut back by 4 bases and J by 5 bases. The CDR3 loop spans 14 amino acids. Looked up from germline, CDR1 is MNHEY and CDR2 is SMNVEV (reference sequence).